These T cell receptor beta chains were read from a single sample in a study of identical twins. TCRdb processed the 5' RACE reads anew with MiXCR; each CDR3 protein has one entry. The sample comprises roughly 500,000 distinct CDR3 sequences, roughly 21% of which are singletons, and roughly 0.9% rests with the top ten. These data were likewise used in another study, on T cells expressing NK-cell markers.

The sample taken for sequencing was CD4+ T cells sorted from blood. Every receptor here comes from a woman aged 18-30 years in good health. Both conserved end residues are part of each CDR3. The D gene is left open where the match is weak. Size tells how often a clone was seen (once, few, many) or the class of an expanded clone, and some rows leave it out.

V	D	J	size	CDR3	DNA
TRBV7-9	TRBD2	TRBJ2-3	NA	CASSSWGGSGTDTQYF	TGTGCCAGCAGCTCGTGGGGCGGGAGTGGCACAGATACGCAGTATTTT
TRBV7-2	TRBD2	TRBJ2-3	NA	CASNPGLAGDTQYF	TGTGCCAGCAACCCGGGACTAGCGGGTGATACGCAGTATTTT
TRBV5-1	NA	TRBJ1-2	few	CASSLVIPANYGYTF	TGCGCCAGCAGCCTGGTGATACCTGCTAACTATGGCTACACCTTC
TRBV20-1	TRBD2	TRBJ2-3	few	CSAPTSGATDTQYF	TGCAGTGCTCCGACTAGCGGGGCCACAGATACGCAGTATTTT
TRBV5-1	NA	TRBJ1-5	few	CASSLGGGRNQPQHF	TGCGCCAGCAGCTTGGGTGGGGGCCGCAATCAGCCCCAGCATTTT
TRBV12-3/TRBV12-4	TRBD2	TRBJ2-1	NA	CASSFFSGRGDEQFF	TGTGCCAGCAGTTTTTTTAGCGGGAGAGGTGATGAGCAGTTCTTC
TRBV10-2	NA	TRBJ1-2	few	CASSDLGIGGYTF	TGCGCCAGCAGTGACTTGGGGATAGGTGGCTACACCTTC
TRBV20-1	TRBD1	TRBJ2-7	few	CSARADYRGRSYEQYF	TGCAGTGCTAGAGCAGACTACAGGGGACGATCTTACGAGCAGTACTTC
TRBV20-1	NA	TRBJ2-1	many	CSARVRLLSYNEQFF	TGCAGTGCTAGAGTAAGGTTACTTTCCTACAATGAGCAGTTCTTC
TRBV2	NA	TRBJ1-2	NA	CASLLRGIGGYTF	TGTGCCAGCCTTTTACGAGGGATAGGTGGCTACACCTTC
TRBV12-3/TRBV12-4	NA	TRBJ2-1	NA	CASSLTTGGVQFF	TGTGCCAGCAGTTTAACGACAGGTGGTGTGCAGTTCTTC
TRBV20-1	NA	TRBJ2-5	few	CSARDAARRWYF	TGCAGTGCTAGAGATGCGGCGAGGCGCTGGTACTTC
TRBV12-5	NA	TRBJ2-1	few	CASGHNNEQFF	TGTGCTAGTGGTCACAACAATGAGCAGTTCTTC
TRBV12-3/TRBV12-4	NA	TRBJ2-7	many	CASSPGTAIYEQYF	TGTGCCAGCAGTCCAGGGACCGCGATCTACGAGCAGTACTTC
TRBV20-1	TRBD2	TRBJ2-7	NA	CSASGTSGNQRSEQYF	TGCAGTGCTTCCGGGACTAGCGGGAACCAAAGAAGCGAGCAGTACTTC
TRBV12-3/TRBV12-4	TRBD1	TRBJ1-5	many	CASSSTGGRQPQHF	TGTGCCAGCAGCTCAACAGGGGGCAGACAGCCCCAGCATTTT
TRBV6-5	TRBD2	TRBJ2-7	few	CASSYKWLAGGEQYF	TGTGCCAGCAGTTATAAGTGGCTAGCGGGGGGCGAGCAGTACTTC
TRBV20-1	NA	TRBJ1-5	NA	CSASQTVSGNQPQHF	TGCAGTGCTAGTCAAACAGTGTCAGGCAATCAGCCCCAGCATTTT
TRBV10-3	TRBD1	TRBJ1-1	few	CAATGWTGAGMNTEAFF	TGTGCCGCCACCGGCTGGACAGGGGCGGGCATGAACACTGAAGCTTTCTTT
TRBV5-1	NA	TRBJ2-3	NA	CASSFRSSDTQYF	TGCGCCAGCAGCTTTAGAAGTTCAGATACGCAGTATTTT
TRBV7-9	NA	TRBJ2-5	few	CASSLAAAAQYF	TGTGCCAGCAGCTTAGCGGCGGCCGCCCAGTACTTC
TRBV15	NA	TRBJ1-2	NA	CATSRGPGTNGYTF	TGTGCCACCAGCAGAGGACCAGGGACGAATGGCTACACCTTC
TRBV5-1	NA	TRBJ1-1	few	CASSSEGGRNTEAFF	TGCGCCAGCAGCTCAGAGGGGGGGAGGAACACTGAAGCTTTCTTT
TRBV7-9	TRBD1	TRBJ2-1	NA	CASSFWQGVLDEQFF	TGTGCCAGCAGCTTTTGGCAGGGGGTTCTGGATGAGCAGTTCTTC
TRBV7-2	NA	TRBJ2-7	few	CASSLHRQGYEQYF	TGTGCCAGCAGCTTACATCGTCAGGGCTACGAGCAGTACTTC
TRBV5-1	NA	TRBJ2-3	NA	CASSRGGQSTDTQYF	TGCGCCAGCAGTCGCGGGGGCCAAAGCACAGATACGCAGTATTTT
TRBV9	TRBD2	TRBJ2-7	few	CASSETAGGPNEQYF	TGTGCCAGCAGCGAGACAGCGGGAGGGCCAAACGAGCAGTACTTC
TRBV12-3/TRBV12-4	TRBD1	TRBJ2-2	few	CASSPDRGVTGELFF	TGTGCCAGCAGTCCCGACAGGGGAGTAACCGGGGAGCTGTTTTTT
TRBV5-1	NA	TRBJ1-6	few	CASSLELSDSPLHF	TGCGCCAGCAGCTTGGAGTTGTCGGATTCACCCCTCCACTTT
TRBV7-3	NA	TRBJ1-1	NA	CASSPNRGAAEAFF	TGTGCCAGCAGCCCGAATCGCGGGGCAGCTGAAGCTTTCTTT
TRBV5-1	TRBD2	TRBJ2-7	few	CASGPAGGREHEQYF	TGCGCCAGCGGCCCAGCGGGAGGGAGAGAACACGAGCAGTACTTC
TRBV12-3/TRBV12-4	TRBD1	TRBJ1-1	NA	CASSSRGSNTEAFF	TGTGCCAGCAGTTCCAGGGGGTCAAACACTGAAGCTTTCTTT
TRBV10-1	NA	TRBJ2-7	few	CASSESGASYEQYF	TGCGCCAGCAGTGAATCGGGGGCCTCCTACGAGCAGTACTTC
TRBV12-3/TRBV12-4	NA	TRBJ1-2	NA	CASSPPWGNYGYTF	TGTGCCAGCAGTCCGCCATGGGGTAACTATGGCTACACCTTC
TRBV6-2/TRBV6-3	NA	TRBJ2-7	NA	CASSYPSGSDEQYF	TGTGCCAGCAGTTACCCGTCGGGGAGCGACGAGCAGTACTTC
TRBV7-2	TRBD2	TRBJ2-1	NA	CASSVGLVRSSYNEQFF	TGTGCCAGCAGCGTGGGACTAGTCCGGAGCTCCTACAATGAGCAGTTCTTC
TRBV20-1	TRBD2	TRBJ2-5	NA	CSARVVVAGTQETQYF	TGCAGTGCTAGAGTTGTAGTAGCGGGGACCCAAGAGACCCAGTACTTC
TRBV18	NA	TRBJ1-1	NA	CASSPTALNTEAFF	TGTGCCAGCTCGCCGACAGCCCTGAACACTGAAGCTTTCTTT
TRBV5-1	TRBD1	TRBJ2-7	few	CASRTGTGVSYEQYF	TGCGCCAGCAGGACCGGGACAGGAGTCTCCTACGAGCAGTACTTC
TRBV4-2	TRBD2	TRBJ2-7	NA	CASSLRASGTSGQKEAYEQYF	TGTGCCAGCAGCCTAAGAGCCTCCGGGACTAGCGGTCAAAAGGAGGCCTACGAGCAGTACTTC
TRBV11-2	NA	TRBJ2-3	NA	CASSSQRDTQYF	TGTGCCAGCAGTTCCCAACGGGATACGCAGTATTTT
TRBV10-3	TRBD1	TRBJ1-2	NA	CAISDGQVYGYTF	TGTGCCATCAGTGACGGACAGGTCTATGGCTACACCTTC
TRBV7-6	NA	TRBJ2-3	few	CASSFNRATDTQYF	TGTGCCAGCAGCTTTAACAGGGCGACAGATACGCAGTATTTT
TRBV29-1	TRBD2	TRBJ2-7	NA	CSTKSGTSGYEQYF	TGCAGCACAAAATCCGGGACTAGCGGCTACGAGCAGTACTTC
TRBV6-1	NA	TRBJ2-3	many	CASSRGSPSATSTDTQYF	TGTGCCAGCAGTCGGGGGTCTCCTAGCGCAACTAGCACAGATACGCAGTATTTT
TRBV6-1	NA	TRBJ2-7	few	CASSPRFFHYEQYF	TGTGCCAGCAGCCCAAGATTCTTTCACTACGAGCAGTACTTC
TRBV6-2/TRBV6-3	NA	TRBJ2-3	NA	CASRRGALTDTQYF	TGTGCCAGCAGGAGGGGCGCCCTCACAGATACGCAGTATTTT
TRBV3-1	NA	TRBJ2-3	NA	CASSPGYASTDTQYF	TGTGCCAGCAGCCCCGGGTACGCGTCCACAGATACGCAGTATTTT
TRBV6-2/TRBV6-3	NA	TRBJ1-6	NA	CASSWSGDSPLHF	TGTGCCAGCAGTTGGTCCGGGGATTCACCCCTCCACTTT
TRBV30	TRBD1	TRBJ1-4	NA	CAWRDRGREKLFF	TGTGCCTGGAGAGACAGGGGGCGGGAAAAACTGTTTTTT
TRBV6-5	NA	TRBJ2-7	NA	CASSYSGYYEQYF	TGTGCCAGCAGTTACTCGGGATACTACGAGCAGTACTTC
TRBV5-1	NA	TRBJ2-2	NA	CASSLGGIANTGELFF	TGCGCCAGCAGCTTAGGGGGAATCGCGAACACCGGGGAGCTGTTTTTT
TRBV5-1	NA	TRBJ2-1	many	CASSLGGTVLNEQFF	TGCGCCAGCAGCTTGGGCGGGACGGTACTGAATGAGCAGTTCTTC
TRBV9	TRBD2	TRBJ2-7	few	CASSVLAGGAYEQYF	TGTGCCAGCAGCGTCCTAGCCGGGGGGGCCTACGAGCAGTACTTC